A single sample is the source of the 24 T cell receptor beta chains below, sequenced in a study of radiotherapy plus CTLA-4 blockade in lung cancer. The table came from immunoSEQ multiplex PCR; TCRdb's copy has only in-frame clones and leaves some out. The profile shows about 14,000 clones, about two thirds of them singletons. Sequencing used peripheral blood, obtained from a patient treated with radiotherapy plus ipilimumab. The origin of the receptors is a human donor with non-small cell lung cancer whose response to radiotherapy plus ipilimumab could not be evaluated.

The CDR3 sequence: CASSAGTGPYEQYV. CDR3 bases: TGTGCCAGCAGTGCCGGGACAGGGCCCTACGAGCAGTACGTC. The chain recombines TRBV6-1 with TRBJ2-7, with 9 bases that match TRBD1. Germline loops: CDR1 MNHNS, CDR2 SASEGT. Trimming removed 4 bases from V and 2 bases from J; junction bases left unmatched: 3. The CDR3 spans 14 residues.

The rearrangement uses TRBV4-3 and TRBJ2-1; tentatively, D is TRBD2 (6 bases). Trimming took off 0 bases at V and 5 bases at J, with 11 bases between the two ends. The CDR3 is 15 residues long. Germline CDR1 is LGHNA and CDR2 is YSLEER. The CDR3 loop reads CASSQDGLAHNEQFF. The DNA for the CDR3 is TGCGCCAGCAGCCAAGACGGCCTAGCGCACAATGAGCAGTTCTTC.

The chain joins TRBV7-6 to TRBJ2-1; 8 nucleotides match TRBD1. The germline CDR1 and CDR2 sequences are SGHVS and FNYEAQ. Trimming removed 5 bases from V and 8 bases from J; junction bases left unmatched: 8. This CDR3 is 14 amino acids long. The CDR3 here is CASSRTGSGDEQFF. The CDR3 nucleotides are TGTGCCAGCAGCCGGACAGGGAGTGGGGATGAGCAGTTCTTC.

The chain employs TRBV5-1 and TRBJ2-7; possible D gene TRBD2, 5 bases. V was clipped by 0 bases and J by 7 bases, with 8 bases between them. The germline V gene has CDR1 SGHRS and CDR2 YFSETQ. The CDR3 length is 12 residues. This chain's CDR3 is CASSLAGEEQYF. The CDR3 DNA reads TGCGCCAGCAGCTTGGCCGGGGAGGAGCAGTACTTC.

This sequence joins TRBV28 and TRBJ2-2; weak D call: TRBD1 (5 bases). CDR3 length: 14 amino acids. V was trimmed by 5 bases and J by 3 bases, leaving 10 bases between them. CDR1 and CDR2 from the germline V gene are MDHEN and SYDVKM. CDR3 protein: CASSGPGYTGELFF. Written as DNA, the CDR3 is TGTGCCAGCAGTGGTCCAGGGTACACCGGGGAGCTGTTTTTT.

The chain's CDR3 is CASNRQGPTTDTQYF. In DNA form, the CDR3 reads TGCGCCAGCAACAGACAGGGCCCCACCACAGATACGCAGTATTTT. V and J are TRBV5-1 and TRBJ2-3; TRBD1 matches 7 bases. The CDR3 length is 15 residues. Germline V CDR1 and CDR2: SGHRS, YFSETQ. Unmatched junction bases numbered 9, after V lost 6 bases and J lost 2 bases.

The chain couples TRBV5-1 to TRBJ2-3, with 12 bases lining up with TRBD1. CDR1 and CDR2 (germline): SGHRS, YFSETQ. V lost 1 base and J lost 0; bases outside the gene matches: 12. The CDR3 contains 20 residues. CDR3 DNA sequence: TGCGCCAGCAGCTTGATTCCGGGACAGGGGGCGGCTGGGAGCACAGATACGCAGTATTTT. Translated, it gives CASSLIPGQGAAGSTDTQYF.

V is TRBV7-2 and J is TRBJ2-7, with 14 bases identical to TRBD2. Germline-derived CDR1 and CDR2 are SGHTA and FQGNSA. With 4 bases clipped from V and 6 bases from J, the junction kept 5 bases outside the gene matches. The length of the CDR3 is 15 residues. CDR3 region: CASSWGTSGGSEQYV. The DNA for the CDR3 is TGTGCCAGCAGCTGGGGGACTAGCGGGGGATCCGAGCAGTACGTC.

The CDR3 loop reads CASSQDRDTSYGYTF. The DNA of the CDR3 is TGCGCCAGCAGCCAAGACCGGGACACCAGCTATGGCTACACCTTC. The chain carries TRBV4-1 and TRBJ1-2; perhaps TRBD1 as D (6 bases). V gave up 0 bases and J gave up 4 bases, with 12 bases separating them. Germline values: CDR1 MGHRA, CDR2 YSYEKL. The CDR3 has 15 amino acids.

The CDR3 reads CASSLREGGTDTQYF. In DNA, the CDR3 is TGCGCCAGCAGCCTCAGGGAGGGGGGCACAGATACGCAGTATTTT. This chain uses TRBV4-1 with TRBJ2-3; D perhaps matches TRBD2 (7 bases). The CDR3 consists of 15 residues. The germline V gene encodes CDR1 MGHRA and CDR2 YSYEKL. Trimming removed 4 bases from V and 1 base from J, with 12 bases in between.

The chain combines TRBV6-1 with TRBJ2-5, with TRBD1 as a possible D gene (5 bases). CDR3 size: 14 residues. V lost 11 bases and J 4 bases, leaving 20 bases between the germline ends. Germline CDR1 and CDR2: MNHNS and SASEGT. The CDR3 loop reads CAACARGWGETQYF. For the CDR3, the DNA is TGTGCCGCGTGCGCTAGGGGATGGGGAGAGACCCAGTACTTC.

This clone has more than one count but fewer than ten. The chain carries TRBV10-1 and TRBJ2-1, with D tentatively TRBD1 (5 bases). V dropped 3 bases and J dropped 4 bases, with 7 bases sitting between them. Germline CDR1 and CDR2: WNHNN and SYGVQD (reference sequence). The CDR3 is made up of 13 amino acids. In DNA, the CDR3 is TGCGCCAGCAGTGAAGGGGTTTACAATGAGCAGTTCTTC. Translated, it gives CASSEGVYNEQFF.

This sequence joins TRBV28 and TRBJ1-2, with 8 bases aligning to TRBD1. V was pared by 10 bases and J by 8 bases, with 9 bases of the junction left unmatched. The CDR3 contains 12 residues. CDR1 MDHEN and CDR2 SYDVKM come from the germline V gene. CDR3 nucleotide sequence: TGTGCCAACCTTGGACAGGGAGGCGGCTACACCTTC. Translating it yields CANLGQGGGYTF.

This sequence joins TRBV2 and TRBJ1-2; D is unresolved. The ends were cut back, 3 bases at V and 4 bases at J, with 9 bases in the middle. Germline V gene data show CDR1 as SNHLY and CDR2 as FYNNEI. The CDR3 runs 13 residues. DNA of the CDR3: TGTGCCAGCAGTGAGGGCCCGAGCTATGGCTACACCTTC. It encodes CASSEGPSYGYTF.

The chain employs TRBV11-2 and TRBJ1-1; TRBD1 matches at 9 bases. The CDR3 length is 13 residues. V lost 5 bases and J lost 6; bases outside the gene matches: 4. Germline lookup yields CDR1 SGHAT and CDR2 FQNNGV. The CDR3 coding sequence is TGTGCCAGCAGCCGGGGACAGGGATCTGAAGCTTTCTTT. It encodes CASSRGQGSEAFF. Based on the CDR3 plus reference TRBV11-2 and TRBJ1-1, the full variable domain is EAGVAQSPRYKIIEKRQSVAFWCNPISGHATLYWYQQILGQGPKLLIQFQNNGVVDDSQLPKDRFSAERLKGVDSTLKIQPAKLEDSAVYLCASSRGQGSEAFFGQGTRLTVV.

The chain links TRBV5-5 to TRBJ2-5; tentative D call: TRBD1 (5 bases). There are 15 residues in the CDR3. Germline V gives CDR1 SGHKS, CDR2 YYEKEE (reference sequence). Trimming shortened V by 2 bases and J by 1 base, and 12 bases separated the two germline ends. The CDR3 sequence: CASSFSDSFQETQYF. CDR3 nucleotide sequence: TGTGCCAGCAGCTTTAGTGACAGTTTCCAAGAGACCCAGTACTTC.

The rearrangement joins TRBV7-6 to TRBJ2-7; 10 bases map to TRBD1. The J segment lost 2 bases and the V segment lost 4 bases, leaving 5 bases of the junction unmatched. Germline CDR1 and CDR2: SGHVS and FNYEAQ. The CDR3 extends over 15 amino acids. The CDR3 nucleotides are TGTGCCAGCAGCTCCGGGACAGGGGATACCTACGAGCAGTACTTC. Encoded protein: CASSSGTGDTYEQYF.

The chain is built from TRBV6-6 and TRBJ2-2; 7 bases match TRBD2. The V segment lost 8 bases and the J segment 6 bases; nucleotides outside the gene matches: 9. Germline-derived CDR1 and CDR2 are MNHNY and SVGAGI (reference sequence). The CDR3 totals 14 residues. For the CDR3, the DNA is TGTGCCAGCTTAGCGGGTGTTCTCGCCGGGGAGCTGTTTTTT. Translated: CASLAGVLAGELFF.

J is TRBJ1-2 and V is TRBV7-2, with D possibly being TRBD1 (5 bases). The CDR3 loop spans 15 amino acids. The germline V gene encodes CDR1 SGHTA and CDR2 FQGNSA. The germline V and J ends were trimmed by 5 bases and 5 bases, with 18 bases remaining between them. In DNA form, the CDR3 reads TGTGCCAGCAGCCCGAGTAATGGGGGGGGATATGGCTACACCTTC. Amino acids: CASSPSNGGGYGYTF.

This clone has only a few counts. The chain uses TRBV6-1 and TRBJ1-1; TRBD1 matches 8 bases. J lost 5 bases, V lost 5 bases, and 7 bases had no gene match. Germline-derived CDR1 and CDR2 are MNHNS and SASEGT. CDR3 size: 14 residues. This CDR3 reads CASSLDRVGTEAFF. The CDR3 DNA is TGTGCCAGCAGTTTGGACAGGGTCGGAACTGAAGCTTTCTTT.

The chain combines TRBV30 with TRBJ1-2; 7 bases map to TRBD1. Trimming at V came to 2 bases and at J to 4 bases, leaving 4 bases not matched to a gene. CDR1 is GTSNPN, CDR2 SVGIG, per germline (reference sequence). The CDR3 runs to 13 residues. The CDR3 nucleotides are TGTGCCTGGAGTAGACAGGGAATCTATGGCTACACCTTC. Protein product: CAWSRQGIYGYTF. Using reference TRBV30 and TRBJ1-2 for the parts outside the CDR3, the full variable domain is SQTIHQWPATLVQPVGSPLSLECTVEGTSNPNLYWYRQAAGRGLQLLFYSVGIGQISSEVPQNLSASRPQDRQFILSSKKLLLSDSGFYLCAWSRQGIYGYTFGSGTRLTVV.

This clone was observed a single time. This chain joins TRBV12-5 and TRBJ2-7, with D possibly matching TRBD2 (7 bases). The CDR3 is 17 amino acids. Trimming took off 0 bases at V and 1 base at J, with 16 bases between the two ends. Germline assignment: CDR1 LGHNT and CDR2 FRNRAP. The CDR3 loop reads CASGLVQGGASSYEQYF. The CDR3 DNA follows: TGTGCTAGTGGTTTGGTACAAGGGGGGGCCTCTTCCTACGAGCAGTACTTC.

This chain joins TRBV2 and TRBJ2-2; 9 nucleotides align to TRBD2. The length of the CDR3 is 14 residues. From germline, CDR1 is SNHLY and CDR2 FYNNEI. The V gene end was trimmed by 8 bases and the J gene end by 7 bases; junction bases not matched to a gene: 8. The CDR3 protein is CASWGRGGYGELFF. In DNA form, the CDR3 reads TGTGCCAGCTGGGGGCGGGGGGGCTACGGGGAGCTGTTTTTT.

The rearrangement joins TRBV6-5 to TRBJ1-2, with a possible D match to TRBD1 (6 bases). Per the germline V gene, CDR1 is MNHEY and CDR2 is SVGAGI. The ends were cut back, 0 bases at V and 4 bases at J, with 15 bases in the middle. CDR3 length: 16 residues. CDR3 sequence reads: CASSYSSSGVVYGYTF. As DNA, the CDR3 is TGTGCCAGCAGTTACTCGAGTTCAGGGGTAGTCTATGGCTACACCTTC.